This T cell receptor (beta chain) was retrieved from a study of cytomegalovirus exposure and HLA in healthy donors. The length of the CDR3 is 14 residues. V was cut by 3 bases and J by 5 bases, with 14 bases left in between. CDR1 is SGHNT and CDR2 is YYREEE in the germline V gene (reference sequence). PCR primers comprised 60 Vbeta and 13 Jbeta primers. Authors' analysis steps: Later reanalysis found 80 million or so unique TCR beta chains, some 10 million of them shared. The table came from immunoSEQ multiplex PCR; TCRdb's copy has only in-frame clones and leaves some out. V, J and clone size are taken as reported in that table, and D and trimming were inferred from the DNA itself. The sample data list roughly 80,000 clones. With respect to this clone: Its specificity is unknown.

Study results and caveats: In a later analysis, TCR beta V- and J-gene trimming showed a link to a missense DCLRE1C variant.

Sequenced input: PBMCs. The sequence was collected from a man aged 50-60 years in good health and CMV-seropositive. The chain carries TRBV5-4 and TRBJ2-5; weak D call: TRBD1 (6 bases). CDR3 region: CASSSVQGSETQYF. For the CDR3, the DNA is TGTGCCAGCAGCTCAGTCCAGGGGTCGGAGACCCAGTACTTC.